The next 22 T cell receptor beta chains were all read from a single sample in a study of blood T cell repertoires in COVID-19. Using immunoSEQ multiplex PCR, the repertoire was profiled, and TCRdb retains in-frame clones only, with some absent. Here the sample spans some 300,000 clones, about 91% being singletons. Sequenced input: peripheral blood. These receptors were taken from a woman in her thirties who had recovered from COVID-19.

The chain carries TRBV6-5 and TRBJ2-7, with 8 positions matching TRBD1. Germline CDR1 and CDR2: MNHEY and SVGAGI. This CDR3 has 15 residues. With V trimmed by 6 bases and J by 3 bases, 10 bases remained unmatched. CDR3 nucleotide sequence: TGTGCCAGCAGGAAGAACCGGGACAGGAACTACGAGCAGTACTTC. This sequence encodes CASRKNRDRNYEQYF.

This chain links TRBV6-5 with TRBJ2-6; D uncertain. V was pared by 5 bases and J by 0 bases, with 8 bases between. This CDR3 comprises 15 residues. CDR1 and CDR2 from the germline V gene are MNHEY and SVGAGI. The CDR3, as DNA: TGTGCCAGCAGTCCCGTCAGCTCTGGGGCCAACGTCCTGACTTTC. It specifies CASSPVSSGANVLTF.

V and J are TRBV5-8 and TRBJ1-4; TRBD1 matches 10 bases. The CDR3 spans 14 residues. V lost 3 bases, J lost 10 bases, and 6 bases stayed unmatched. CDR1 and CDR2 (germline): SGHTS, YDEGEE. The CDR3 protein is CASSYDRGPRKLFF. The CDR3 DNA follows: TGTGCCAGCAGCTATGACAGGGGGCCGAGAAAACTGTTTTTT.

The CDR3 region has the DNA TGTGCCAGCAGCTTGGGACAGACTAGAAACACCATATATTTT. Translating it yields CASSLGQTRNTIYF. The chain is built from TRBV28 and TRBJ1-3; the match to TRBD1 covers 7 bases. J was trimmed by 5 bases and V by 6 bases; bases with no gene match: 7. There are 14 residues in the CDR3. Germline V gives CDR1 MDHEN, CDR2 SYDVKM.

The V gene is TRBV14, the J gene TRBJ2-1; no clear D. In germline, CDR1 is SGHDN, CDR2 FVKESK. The CDR3 length is 14 residues. V shed 4 bases and J shed 0 bases, with 7 bases lying between them. The CDR3 here is CASSPSGSYNEQFF. CDR3 bases: TGTGCCAGCAGCCCCTCAGGCTCCTACAATGAGCAGTTCTTC. Full variable domain (outside the CDR3, taken from reference TRBV14 and TRBJ2-1): EAGVTQFPSHSVIEKGQTVTLRCDPISGHDNLYWYRRVMGKEIKFLLHFVKESKQDESGMPNNRFLAERTGGTYSTLKVQPAELEDSGVYFCASSPSGSYNEQFFGPGTRLTVL.

The chain uses TRBV24-1 and TRBJ2-3; TRBD2 is a possible D gene (6 bases). The CDR3 spans 15 residues. Germline V lookup: CDR1 KGHDR, CDR2 SFDVKD. V lost 5 bases and J 3 bases, leaving 14 bases between the germline ends. Written as DNA, the CDR3 is TGTGCCACCAGTGCCCCCCGGGACTTGACAGATACGCAGTATTTT. This sequence encodes CATSAPRDLTDTQYF.

Notes on this clone: The identical CDR3 is also encoded by other nucleotide sequences in the sample. V usage is TRBV24-1 and J usage is TRBJ1-1, with 7 bases aligning to TRBD1. The CDR3 covers 15 residues. CDR1 and CDR2 (germline): KGHDR, SFDVKD. The trim removed 2 bases at V and 1 base at J, leaving 3 bases unmatched. As DNA, the CDR3 is TGTGCCACCAGTGATTCCCGGACAGGGAACACTGAAGCTTTCTTT. Encoded protein: CATSDSRTGNTEAFF.

This clone has a count of ten or more. This chain links TRBV18 with TRBJ1-6; TRBD1 is a possible D gene (5 bases). The germline CDR1 and CDR2 sequences are KGHSH and LQKENI. The CDR3 extends over 15 amino acids. Trimming removed 2 bases at V and 10 bases at J, with 15 bases between. CDR3 amino acids: CASSPGWTSASPLHF. The CDR3 DNA is TGTGCCAGCTCACCAGGGTGGACATCTGCCTCACCCCTCCACTTT. The variable domain in full, completed from reference TRBV18 and TRBJ1-6, reads NAGVMQNPRHLVRRRGQEARLRCSPMKGHSHVYWYRQLPEEGLKFMVYLQKENIIDESGMPKERFSAEFPKEGPSILRIQQVVRGDSAAYFCASSPGWTSASPLHFGNGTRLTVT.

A single count supports this clone. V is TRBV7-3 and J is TRBJ2-5; weak D call: TRBD1 (6 bases). Trimming cost V 5 bases and J 4 bases, with 20 bases left between them. Germline assignment: CDR1 SGHTA and CDR2 FQGTGA. The CDR3 is made up of 16 amino acids. The CDR3 reads CASSPLGAGAGETQYF. The CDR3 DNA is TGTGCCAGCAGCCCCCTAGGAGCAGGGGCGGGAGAGACCCAGTACTTC.

The rearrangement joins TRBV15 to TRBJ2-5; TRBD2 matches at 7 bases. The CDR3 length is 16 residues. V dropped 1 base and J dropped 4; count of bases not matched to a gene: 9. Germline CDR1 and CDR2: LNHNV and YYDKDF (reference sequence). CDR3 sequence (DNA): TGTGCCACCAGCAGAGGGTCTGGGGCGGGGGTAGAGACCCAGTACTTC. It encodes CATSRGSGAGVETQYF.

This chain's CDR3 is CASSLESWGASPLHF. CDR3 sequence (DNA): TGTGCCAGCAGCTTAGAGTCTTGGGGCGCTTCACCCCTCCACTTT. The chain uses TRBV7-2 and TRBJ1-6; D perhaps matches TRBD1 (5 bases). Germline V gene sequence: CDR1 SGHTA, CDR2 FQGNSA. V gave up 1 base and J gave up 9 bases, with 13 bases separating them. The CDR3 extends over 15 amino acids.

The chain carries TRBV7-2 and TRBJ1-2; 10 bases match TRBD1. CDR1 is SGHTA, CDR2 FQGNSA, per germline. CDR3 length: 15 residues. V shed 4 bases and J 7 bases; nucleotides not matched to a gene: 9. In DNA, the CDR3 is TGTGCCAGCAGCTCTCCGCTGGACAGGGGGTCTGGCTACACCTTC. Protein: CASSSPLDRGSGYTF.

This clone was counted once. The V gene is TRBV28, the J gene TRBJ2-3; 9 bases are shared with TRBD1. The germline CDR1 and CDR2 sequences are MDHEN and SYDVKM. This CDR3 contains 15 residues. The V and J ends lost 2 bases and 6 bases, in that order; junction bases with no gene match: 6. Here the CDR3 reads CASSLGDRARDTQYF. In DNA, the CDR3 is TGTGCCAGCAGTTTAGGGGACAGGGCCAGGGATACGCAGTATTTT.

This chain connects TRBV4-1 to TRBJ2-1; 14 nucleotides align to TRBD2. Germline CDR1 reads MGHRA; CDR2 reads YSYEKL. The CDR3 runs to 15 residues. V shed 6 bases, J shed 9 bases, and the junction held 7 bases outside the gene matches. The CDR3: CASRMTSGGAGEQFF. The CDR3 DNA reads as TGCGCCAGCAGAATGACTAGCGGGGGGGCGGGTGAGCAGTTCTTC.

V and J are TRBV5-5 and TRBJ2-7; D possibly corresponds to TRBD2 (6 bases). Germline CDR1 reads SGHKS; CDR2 reads YYEKEE (reference sequence). The ends were cut back, 4 bases at V and 7 bases at J, with 18 bases in the middle. This CDR3 has 14 residues. The CDR3 region is CASSPRDFSNEQYF. The DNA for the CDR3 is TGTGCCAGCAGCCCCCGGGACTTCTCTAATGAGCAGTACTTC.

This clone was recorded only once. This chain connects TRBV5-1 to TRBJ2-5; 7 nucleotides line up with TRBD1. In germline, CDR1 is SGHRS, CDR2 YFSETQ. V lost 0 bases to trimming and J lost 0 bases; unmatched junction nucleotides: 2. The CDR3 consists of 15 residues. Here the CDR3 DNA reads TGCGCCAGCAGCTTGGGGCAGGGGGACCAAGAGACCCAGTACTTC. Translated, it gives CASSLGQGDQETQYF.

J is TRBJ1-5 and V is TRBV2; 8 bases align to TRBD1. The germline V gene has CDR1 SNHLY and CDR2 FYNNEI. CDR3 length equals 15 residues. J lost 5 bases, V lost 7 bases, and 10 bases had no gene match. The CDR3 here is CASILDRADYQPQHF. The CDR3 DNA is TGTGCCAGCATCTTGGACAGGGCGGATTATCAGCCCCAGCATTTT.

This clone was seen only once. This rearrangement joins TRBV11-2 to TRBJ1-6, with 7 bases lining up with TRBD1. Germline V gives CDR1 SGHAT, CDR2 FQNNGV. The CDR3 has 15 amino acids. With V trimmed by 1 base and J by 3 bases, 0 bases remained unmatched. DNA for the CDR3: TGTGCCAGCAGCTTAGCAGGGGGCTATAATTCACCCCTCCACTTT. Translating gives CASSLAGGYNSPLHF.

The J gene is TRBJ2-5, the V gene TRBV7-8; TRBD1 matches at 8 bases. The germline CDR1 and CDR2 sequences are SGHVS and FQNEAQ. V was pared by 5 bases and J by 5 bases, with 4 bases of the junction left unmatched. This CDR3 contains 13 residues. In nucleotides, the CDR3 is TGTGCCAGCAGCACCCGGGACAGGGAGACCCAGTACTTC. Protein: CASSTRDRETQYF. Looking up the rest from reference TRBV7-8 and TRBJ2-5 gives the full variable domain: GAGVSQSPRYKVAKRGQDVALRCDPISGHVSLFWYQQALGQGPEFLTYFQNEAQLDKSGLPSDRFFAERPEGSVSTLKIQRTQQEDSAVYLCASSTRDRETQYFGPGTRLLVL.

The chain recombines TRBV14 with TRBJ1-6; 7 nucleotides line up with TRBD1. CDR3 length: 21 residues. V was pared by 4 bases and J by 1 base, with 19 bases of the junction left unmatched. Germline V gene sequence: CDR1 SGHDN, CDR2 FVKESK. The DNA for the CDR3 is TGTGCCAGCAGCCGTTACTACAGGGGAAAAATAATGTCGTCCTATAATTCACCCCTCCACTTT. Protein product: CASSRYYRGKIMSSYNSPLHF.

Notes on this clone: A junction boundary mismatches the germline segment, possibly from a read error. The chain is built from TRBV19 and TRBJ1-6; TRBD1 matches at 7 bases. Germline CDR1 is LNHDA and CDR2 is SQIVND (reference sequence). The CDR3 has 16 amino acids. The CDR3 sequence is CASSVDRAGTSSPLHF. In nucleotides, the CDR3 is TGTGCCAGTAGTGTAGACAGGGCTGGTACGTCTTCACCCCTCCACTTT.

The rearrangement uses TRBV5-1 and TRBJ2-3; the match to TRBD2 covers 10 bases. The CDR3 covers 15 residues. The germline V gene has CDR1 SGHRS and CDR2 YFSETQ. With 0 bases clipped from V and 5 bases from J, the junction kept 3 bases outside the gene matches. The DNA for the CDR3 is TGCGCCAGCAGCTTGGGACTAGCGGGCCAAGATACGCAGTATTTT. Encoded protein: CASSLGLAGQDTQYF.